This T cell receptor beta chain was identified in a study of CXCR3-negative and CXCR3-positive naive CD8 T cells. Looking at the study overall: Summed over all libraries, TRB reads came to 110 million to 150 million, with about 1.5 +/- 0.3 million per library. Whole-study findings and limits: Within a donor, both naive subsets shared TRBV-TRBJ usage, unlike memory cells. CD5 surface expression was similar among naive subsets, and TCR strength was estimated by inference from TRB CDR3 properties.

Each TRB cDNA library was prepared by 5' RACE (with UMI labels). No DNA is given; TCRdb re-called the 5' RACE reads and lists each CDR3 protein once. In total, the table holds approximately 52,000 distinct CDR3 sequences. The germline V gene has CDR1 DFQATT and CDR2 SNEGSKA (reference sequence). CDR3 size: 15 residues. Triplicates of a few hundred thousand cells were sorted from each CD8+ T cell subset. With regard to this clonotype: As yet, its antigen is unknown.

Sequenced material: memory CD8+ T cells from blood. The V gene is TRBV20-1, the J gene TRBJ2-1. This receptor was identified in a human donor in good health. Some clones in this sample may be carry-over from other donors' samples. The CDR3 is CSARDPLSSYNEQFF.